The 5 T cell receptor beta chains reported below all come from one sample, sequenced in a study of blood T cells in healthy people across ages. It was with a sample-barcoded 5' primer and a J-beta primer mix that a second PCR of about 6 to 12 cycles was run. Each CDR3 protein is one row after TCRdb ran MiXCR on the 5' RACE reads. The sample consists of 790,000 or so distinct CDR3 sequences, about 45% of them appearing once. Sequencing input: blood. The receptors were sampled from a man older than 75 in good health.

Remarks on this clonotype: This may be a read error: a much more frequent sequence differs by one nucleotide. This chain links TRBV6-1 with TRBJ2-7; 8 positions match TRBD2. Germline V gene data show CDR1 as MNHNS and CDR2 as SASEGT. The CDR3 is made up of 14 amino acids. The V gene end was trimmed by 8 bases and the J gene end by 1 base; junction bases not matched to a gene: 7. The CDR3: CASRSGMSSYEQYF. For the CDR3, the DNA is TGTGCCAGCCGTAGCGGGATGTCTTCCTACGAGCAGTACTTC.

Here the CDR3 reads CAITSRSSGILNTGELFF. CDR3 bases: TGTGCCATTACCTCAAGGAGTAGCGGGATCTTGAACACCGGGGAGCTGTTTTTT. The chain combines TRBV19 with TRBJ2-2, with 8 nucleotides matching TRBD2. J lost 1 base, V lost 10 bases, and 17 bases had no gene match. Germline V gene sequence: CDR1 LNHDA, CDR2 SQIVND (reference sequence). The CDR3 has 18 amino acids.

This clonotype turned up a few times. This chain connects TRBV20-1 to TRBJ2-2; 9 bases match TRBD2. The CDR3 extends over 16 amino acids. Germline CDR1 reads DFQATT; CDR2 reads SNEGSKA (reference sequence). Trimming cost V 4 bases and J 0 bases; bases outside gene matches: 6. The CDR3 region is CSAIRAGGTNTGELFF. The DNA for the CDR3 is TGCAGTGCTATCAGGGCGGGAGGGACGAACACCGGGGAGCTGTTTTTT.

In its sample, this clonotype was seen a few times. The gene calls are TRBV4-3 and TRBJ2-1, with a tentative D call TRBD2 (6 bases). The CDR3 runs to 16 residues. Germline-derived CDR1 and CDR2 are LGHNA and YSLEER. The germline V and J ends were trimmed by 3 bases and 3 bases, with 15 bases remaining between them. In DNA, the CDR3 is TGCGCCAGCAGCCAGGACTCGGGGGAGAACTACAATGAGCAGTTCTTC. As protein: CASSQDSGENYNEQFF.

The chain carries TRBV20-1 and TRBJ2-1; 8 bases are a match to TRBD2. This CDR3 has 16 residues. Germline assignment: CDR1 DFQATT and CDR2 SNEGSKA (reference sequence). With 0 bases clipped from V and 8 bases from J, the junction kept 12 bases outside the gene matches. CDR3 nucleotide sequence: TGCAGTGCTAGAGAACGACCAGCGGGAGTAAATTATGAGCAGTTCTTC. Translating gives CSARERPAGVNYEQFF.